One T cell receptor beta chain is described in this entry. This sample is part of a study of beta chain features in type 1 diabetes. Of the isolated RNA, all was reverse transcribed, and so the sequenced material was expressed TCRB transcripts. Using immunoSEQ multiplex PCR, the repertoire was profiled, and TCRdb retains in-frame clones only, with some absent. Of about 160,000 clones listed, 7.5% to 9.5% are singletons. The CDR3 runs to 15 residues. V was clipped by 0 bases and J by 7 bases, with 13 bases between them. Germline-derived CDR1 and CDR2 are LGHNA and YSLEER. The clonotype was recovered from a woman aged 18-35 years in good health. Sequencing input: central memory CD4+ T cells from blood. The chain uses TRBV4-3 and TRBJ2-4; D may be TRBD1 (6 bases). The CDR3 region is CASSQDGFGGNIQYF. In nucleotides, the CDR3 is TGCGCCAGCAGCCAAGATGGGTTTGGGGGCAACATTCAGTACTTC.